This T cell receptor beta chain was captured in a study of blood T cell repertoires in COVID-19. Turning to the study itself: Specimens from acute and convalescent COVID-19 originated in the United States, Italy and Spain. Sample material is recorded as cDNA or gDNA derived from T cells, B-cell-depleted T cells, or PBMCs.

In the original workflow: By means of reference gene primer amplification, nucleated cell counts were estimated. Here immunoSEQ multiplex PCR was the method, and the copy in TCRdb shows in-frame clones only, minus some. V, J and clone size are taken as reported in that table, and D and trimming were inferred from the DNA itself. Of about 190,000 clones in the sample, less than 85% were seen once. Germline-derived CDR1 and CDR2 are LGHNA and YSLEER. After removal of 0 bases from V and 0 bases from J, the junction contained 1 base not matched to a gene. CDR3 length: 16 residues. This receptor was taken from a man aged 45-65 years who had recovered from COVID-19. The specimen sequenced was peripheral blood. The V call is TRBV4-3, the J call TRBJ2-2, with TRBD2 identical over 7 bases. In DNA, the CDR3 is TGCGCCAGCAGCCAAGAACTAGCGACGAACACCGGGGAGCTGTTTTTT. Translation: CASSQELATNTGELFF.